The rows below give T cell receptor beta chains drawn from one sample of a study of T cell repertoires in cytomegalovirus infection. Each CDR3 protein is one row after TCRdb ran MiXCR on the reads. The table includes hundreds of thousands of distinct CDR3 sequences, about 33% detected once. The sample comprised PBMCs. The source of these receptors is a human donor in good health (CMV status not recorded). Some clones in this sample may be carry-over from other donors' samples. The CDR3 runs from the conserved cysteine through the conserved F or W. The D gene is left open where the match is weak. Clone size is given for some rows only: seen once, a few or many times, or a class if the clone is expanded.

15,TRBD1,TRBJ1-6,.,TRBV6-1,TGTGCCAGCAGTGAAGCTGGACAGGGAGGCTCACCCCTCCACTTT,CASSEAGQGGSPLHF
16,.,TRBJ1-1,many,TRBV7-2,TGTGCCAGCAGCTTAGAAATCTCCAGGGCGAACACTGAAGCTTTCTTT,CASSLEISRANTEAFF
16,TRBD1,TRBJ1-5,.,TRBV2,TGTGCCAGCAGTAAGGGACAGAGGAATAGCAATCAGCCCCAGCATTTT,CASSKGQRNSNQPQHF
13,TRBD1,TRBJ1-2,many,TRBV7-2,TGTGCCAGCAGCCCAAGGACAGGCTATGGCTACACCTTC,CASSPRTGYGYTF
18,TRBD2,TRBJ2-7,once,TRBV14,TGTGCCAGCAGCCATGGACTAGCGGGGGGCCGTTACTCCTACGAGCAGTACTTC,CASSHGLAGGRYSYEQYF
16,.,TRBJ2-7,.,TRBV6-2/TRBV6-3,TGTGCCAGCAGGTCCCCCGCAAGGGGATGGGTCTACGAGCAGTACTTC,CASRSPARGWVYEQYF
15,TRBD1,TRBJ2-7,.,TRBV7-8,TGTGCCAGCAGCCCCCCTCCGGGACAGAGCTACGAGCAGTACTTC,CASSPPPGQSYEQYF
18,.,TRBJ1-1,.,TRBV4-1,TGCGCCAGCAGCCAAGATTGGCAGGGCCCCTTCTCGAACACTGAAGCTTTCTTT,CASSQDWQGPFSNTEAFF
14,.,TRBJ1-2,.,TRBV20-1,TGCAGTGCTGCTAAGACAGGTTACAACTATGGCTACACCTTC,CSAAKTGYNYGYTF
14,.,TRBJ2-3,.,TRBV15,TGTGCCACCAGCAGCCGGACAAGCACAGATACGCAGTATTTT,CATSSRTSTDTQYF
15,TRBD1,TRBJ1-2,few,TRBV4-1,TGCGCCAGCAGCCAAGATTGGGACAGGGGGATTGGCTACACCTTC,CASSQDWDRGIGYTF
14,TRBD1,TRBJ1-2,.,TRBV28,TGTGCCAGCAGTTTACGACAGGGGGTCTATGGCTACACCTTC,CASSLRQGVYGYTF
16,TRBD2,TRBJ2-3,once,TRBV18,TGTGCCAGCTCACCCCGCAGCGGGGGTCGCACAGATACGCAGTATTTT,CASSPRSGGRTDTQYF
15,.,TRBJ2-5,few,TRBV28,TGTGCCAGCAGTACAACGGGACTGACAAGAGGGACCCAGTACTTC,CASSTTGLTRGTQYF
16,.,TRBJ1-3,.,TRBV20-1,TGCAGTGCTAGAGCCCGGGGGGCTCCCTCTGGAAACACCATATATTTT,CSARARGAPSGNTIYF
13,.,TRBJ1-1,.,TRBV11-2,TGTGCCAGCAGCCAGGGGCCAAGGGGAGAAGCTTTCTTT,CASSQGPRGEAFF
12,.,TRBJ1-2,.,TRBV29-1,TGCAGCGTTTTCCTACAGGGATATGGCTACACCTTC,CSVFLQGYGYTF
12,.,TRBJ1-1,.,TRBV29-1,TGCAGCGTTGGTTGGGATGGCACTGAAGCTTTCTTT,CSVGWDGTEAFF
19,TRBD2,TRBJ2-5,.,TRBV5-1,TGCGCCAGCAGCTTGGGGACCCTAGCGGCGGGGGGGGGTCAAGAGACCCAGTACTTC,CASSLGTLAAGGGQETQYF
17,.,TRBJ2-3,many,TRBV7-8,TGTGCCAGCAGCTTAGCGTTACGGGGACCTAGCACAGATACGCAGTATTTT,CASSLALRGPSTDTQYF
18,.,TRBJ1-5,few,TRBV6-6,TGTGCCAGCAGTGTATGGTCGAGGACAGTCAGTAGCAATCAGCCCCAGCATTTT,CASSVWSRTVSSNQPQHF
13,.,TRBJ2-7,many,TRBV7-6,TGTGCCAGCAGCCGACAGGAATCCTACGAGCAGTACTTC,CASSRQESYEQYF
14,TRBD1,TRBJ2-7,.,TRBV12-3/TRBV12-4,TGTGCCAGCAGTTCCGGGACAGGGGAAGGCGAGCAGTACTTC,CASSSGTGEGEQYF
14,.,TRBJ1-5,few,TRBV7-6,TGTGCCAGCAGCTTAGTTGAGGGCGGTCAGCCCCAGCATTTT,CASSLVEGGQPQHF
17,.,TRBJ2-5,.,TRBV20-1,TGCAGTGCTAGCCGAGGGGGGGGTGGTCGGCGGCAAGAGACCCAGTACTTC,CSASRGGGGRRQETQYF
13,.,TRBJ2-3,.,TRBV7-2,TGTGCCAGCAGCTTCGGACTGAAAGATACGCAGTATTTT,CASSFGLKDTQYF
15,.,TRBJ1-4,many,TRBV7-2,TGTGCCAGCAGCTTAGTGAGGGGCGGGAATGAAAAACTGTTTTTT,CASSLVRGGNEKLFF
11,.,TRBJ2-1,.,TRBV28,TGTGCCAGCAGGGAATCAGGCGAGCAGTTCTTC,CASRESGEQFF
13,.,TRBJ2-3,.,TRBV20-1,TGCAGTGCTAGAGTGGACTTAGGAGATACGCAGTATTTT,CSARVDLGDTQYF
16,TRBD1,TRBJ1-4,.,TRBV24-1,TGTGCCACCAGTGACGGACAGGTTGCAACTAATGAAAAACTGTTTTTT,CATSDGQVATNEKLFF
16,.,TRBJ1-1,many,TRBV7-9,TGTGCCAGCAGCTTATCAAGAGGGCGAGGGAACACTGAAGCTTTCTTT,CASSLSRGRGNTEAFF
14,.,TRBJ2-5,few,TRBV7-6,TGTGCCAGCAGCTCCGACGTGGACCAAGAGACCCAGTACTTC,CASSSDVDQETQYF
14,TRBD1,TRBJ2-7,.,TRBV20-1,TGCAGTGCTTTCCCGGGACAGGGGCCCTACGAGCAGTACTTC,CSAFPGQGPYEQYF
16,.,TRBJ1-5,.,TRBV28,TGTGCCAGCAGACCGAGGGGAACCCAATCCAATCAGCCCCAGCATTTT,CASRPRGTQSNQPQHF
13,.,TRBJ2-7,many,TRBV7-2,TGTGCCAGCAGCTCAGACAGTACCTACGAGCAGTACTTC,CASSSDSTYEQYF
14,.,TRBJ1-1,.,TRBV7-2,TGTGCCAGCAGCTTCACCCCAGGGAAAACTGAAGCTTTCTTT,CASSFTPGKTEAFF
15,.,TRBJ2-7,.,TRBV19,TGTGCCAGTAGTTTTCGGGACACATCGGCCTACGAGCAGTACTTC,CASSFRDTSAYEQYF
13,.,TRBJ2-5,.,TRBV15,TGTGCCACCAGCAGAGAGAAGGAAGAGACCCAGTACTTC,CATSREKEETQYF
15,.,TRBJ1-3,few,TRBV6-5,TGTGCCAGCAGTTACTCGGGGGCCTCTGGAAACACCATATATTTT,CASSYSGASGNTIYF
14,TRBD1,TRBJ2-7,.,TRBV6-2/TRBV6-3,TGTGCCAGCGGTCGAGGGACAGGGGCCTACGAGCAGTACTTC,CASGRGTGAYEQYF
16,.,TRBJ2-5,few,TRBV5-5,TGTGCCAGCAGCTTGTTGGGGGGGCGACCGCAAGAGACCCAGTACTTC,CASSLLGGRPQETQYF
16,TRBD2,TRBJ2-3,.,TRBV19,TGTGCCAGTAGTACCCCAGCGGGGGGGCCGACAGATACGCAGTATTTT,CASSTPAGGPTDTQYF
15,.,TRBJ2-2,.,TRBV14,TGTGCCAGCAGCCAAGGTCTCCTAACCGCCGGGGAGCTGTTTTTT,CASSQGLLTAGELFF
13,.,TRBJ1-4,.,TRBV20-1,TGCAGTGCCTTCAAGGGGGGGGACGAAAAACTGTTTTTT,CSAFKGGDEKLFF
15,.,TRBJ1-5,many,TRBV19,TGTGCCAGTAGTATAGGAGGTCATAGCAATCAGCCCCAGCATTTT,CASSIGGHSNQPQHF
15,.,TRBJ2-5,.,TRBV20-1,TGCAGTGCTACCAAAGTACCGGGGACCCAAGAGACCCAGTACTTC,CSATKVPGTQETQYF
15,.,TRBJ2-7,once,TRBV3-2,TGTGCCAGCAGCACCTTCGGACAGGGGGGAAGCGAGCAGTACTTC,CASSTFGQGGSEQYF
16,TRBD2,TRBJ2-3,few,TRBV9,TGTGCCAGCAGCGTAGAGTCGGGGGGGCCGACAGATACGCAGTATTTT,CASSVESGGPTDTQYF
16,TRBD1,TRBJ2-7,.,TRBV6-6,TGTGCCAGCAGTTACCGAACAGGGGTCCCCAACTACGAGCAGTACTTC,CASSYRTGVPNYEQYF
14,.,TRBJ1-2,few,TRBV19,TGTGCCAGTAGTAATGAAATTGCTAACTATGGCTACACCTTC,CASSNEIANYGYTF
18,.,TRBJ1-2,.,TRBV12-3/TRBV12-4,TGTGCCAGCAGTTTAAGGGGCAGGGAGCCGGCCCGGGGCTATGGCTACACCTTC,CASSLRGREPARGYGYTF
17,.,TRBJ2-6,many,TRBV12-3/TRBV12-4,TGTGCCACCAGAGAGGACAAAGTGGGCTCTGGGGCCAACGTCCTGACTTTC,CATREDKVGSGANVLTF